This TCR beta chain is from a study of identical twins. CDR3 length: 16 amino acids. Trimming removed 1 base at V and 0 bases at J, with 13 bases between. Germline-derived CDR1 and CDR2 are DFQATT and SNEGSKA (reference sequence). In this sample, this clonotype turned up many times. TCRdb reprocessed the 5' RACE reads via MiXCR and lists one record per CDR3 protein. The sample carries around 160,000 distinct CDR3 sequences, roughly 3.5% recorded once. Sequenced: memory T cells sorted from blood. This sequence originates from a man in his late teens or twenties in good health. The chain joins TRBV20-1 to TRBJ1-5; D is uncertain. DNA of the CDR3: TGCAGTGCTAGAGGGCAGCCTACCGATAGCAATCAGCCCCAGCATTTT. Protein product: CSARGQPTDSNQPQHF.